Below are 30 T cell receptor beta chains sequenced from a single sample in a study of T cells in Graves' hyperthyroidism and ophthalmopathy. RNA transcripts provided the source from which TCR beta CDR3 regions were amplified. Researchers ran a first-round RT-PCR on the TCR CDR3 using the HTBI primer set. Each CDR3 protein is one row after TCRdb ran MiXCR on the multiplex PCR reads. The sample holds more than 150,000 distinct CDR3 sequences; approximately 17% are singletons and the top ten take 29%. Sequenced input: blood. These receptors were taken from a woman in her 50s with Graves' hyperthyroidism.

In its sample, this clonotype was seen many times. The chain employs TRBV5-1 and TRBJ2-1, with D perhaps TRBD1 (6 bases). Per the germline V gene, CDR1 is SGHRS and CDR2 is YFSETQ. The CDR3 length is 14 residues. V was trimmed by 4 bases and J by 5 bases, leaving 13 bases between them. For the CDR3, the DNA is TGCGCCAGCAGCCATGGGGGCGCGGACAATGAGCAGTTCTTC. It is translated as CASSHGGADNEQFF.

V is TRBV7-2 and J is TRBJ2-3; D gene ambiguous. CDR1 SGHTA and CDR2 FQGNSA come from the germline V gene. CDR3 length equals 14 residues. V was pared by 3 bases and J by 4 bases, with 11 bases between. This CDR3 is CASSFKGRSDTQYF. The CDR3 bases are TGTGCCAGCAGCTTTAAGGGCCGGTCAGATACGCAGTATTTT.

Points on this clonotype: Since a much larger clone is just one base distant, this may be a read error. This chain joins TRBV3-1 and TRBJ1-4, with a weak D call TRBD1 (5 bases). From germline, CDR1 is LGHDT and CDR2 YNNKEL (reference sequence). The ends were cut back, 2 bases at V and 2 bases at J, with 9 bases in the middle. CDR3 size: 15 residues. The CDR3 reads CASSQSAGTNEKLFF. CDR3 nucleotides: TGTGCCAGCAGCCAATCCGCAGGGACTAATGAAAAACTGTTTTTT.

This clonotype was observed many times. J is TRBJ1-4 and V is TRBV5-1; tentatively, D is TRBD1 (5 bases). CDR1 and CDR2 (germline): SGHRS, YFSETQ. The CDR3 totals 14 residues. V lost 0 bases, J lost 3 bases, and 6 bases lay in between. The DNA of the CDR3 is TGCGCCAGCAGCTTGGGACAGTCTAATGAAAAACTGTTTTTT. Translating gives CASSLGQSNEKLFF.

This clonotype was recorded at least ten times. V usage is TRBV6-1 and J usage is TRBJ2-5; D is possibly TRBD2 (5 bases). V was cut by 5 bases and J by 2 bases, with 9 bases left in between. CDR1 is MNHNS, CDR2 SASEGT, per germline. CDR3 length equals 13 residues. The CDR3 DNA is TGTGCCAGCAGTTCGGACTGGCAAGAGACCCAGTACTTC. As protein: CASSSDWQETQYF.

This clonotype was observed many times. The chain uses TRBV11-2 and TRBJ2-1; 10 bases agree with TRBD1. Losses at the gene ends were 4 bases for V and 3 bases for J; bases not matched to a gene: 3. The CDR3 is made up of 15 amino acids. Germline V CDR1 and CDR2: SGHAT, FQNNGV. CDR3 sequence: CASSSDRGHYNEQFF. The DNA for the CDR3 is TGTGCCAGCAGCTCCGACAGGGGGCACTACAATGAGCAGTTCTTC.

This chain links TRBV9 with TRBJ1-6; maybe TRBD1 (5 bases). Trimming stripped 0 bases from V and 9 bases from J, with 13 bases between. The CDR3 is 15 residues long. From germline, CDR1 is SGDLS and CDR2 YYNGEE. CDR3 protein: CASSVAAGQGSPLHF. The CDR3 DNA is TGTGCCAGCAGCGTAGCGGCAGGGCAAGGTTCACCCCTCCACTTT.

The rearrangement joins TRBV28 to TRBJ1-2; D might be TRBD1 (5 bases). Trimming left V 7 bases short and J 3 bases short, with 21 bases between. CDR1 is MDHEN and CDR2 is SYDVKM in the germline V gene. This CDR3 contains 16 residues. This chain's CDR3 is CASKYSFGARDYGYTF. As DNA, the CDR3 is TGTGCCAGCAAGTATTCGTTTGGGGCGCGAGACTATGGCTACACCTTC.

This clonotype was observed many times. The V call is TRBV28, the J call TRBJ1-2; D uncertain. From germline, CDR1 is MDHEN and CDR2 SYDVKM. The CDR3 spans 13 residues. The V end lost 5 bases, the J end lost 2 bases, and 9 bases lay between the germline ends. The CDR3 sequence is CASSSPENYGYTF. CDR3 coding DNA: TGTGCCAGCAGTAGCCCGGAGAACTATGGCTACACCTTC.

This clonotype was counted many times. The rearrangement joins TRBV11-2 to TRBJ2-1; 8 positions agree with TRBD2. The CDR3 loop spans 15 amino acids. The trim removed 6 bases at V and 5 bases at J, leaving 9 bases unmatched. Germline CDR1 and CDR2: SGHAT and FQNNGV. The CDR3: CASSFPSGGDNEQFF. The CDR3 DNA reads TGTGCCAGCAGTTTCCCTTCGGGAGGGGACAATGAGCAGTTCTTC. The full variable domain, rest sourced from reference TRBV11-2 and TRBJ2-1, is EAGVAQSPRYKIIEKRQSVAFWCNPISGHATLYWYQQILGQGPKLLIQFQNNGVVDDSQLPKDRFSAERLKGVDSTLKIQPAKLEDSAVYLCASSFPSGGDNEQFFGPGTRLTVL.

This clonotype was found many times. CDR3 residues: CASSFTQTGAAPYTF. The CDR3 region has the DNA TGTGCCAGCAGTTTTACCCAGACAGGGGCCGCCCCCTACACCTTC. The J gene is TRBJ1-2, the V gene TRBV6-2 or TRBV6-3; 8 nucleotides match TRBD1. The CDR3 has 15 amino acids. The germline CDR1 and CDR2 sequences are MNHEY and SVGEGT. V lost 4 bases and J lost 10; bases outside the gene matches: 14.

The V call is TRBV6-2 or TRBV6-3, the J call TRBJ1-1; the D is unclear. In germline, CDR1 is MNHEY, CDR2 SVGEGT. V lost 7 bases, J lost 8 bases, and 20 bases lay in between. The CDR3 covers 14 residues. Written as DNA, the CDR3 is TGTGCCAGCATCCACAACAGCCCGAATGAGGAAGCTTTCTTT. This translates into CASIHNSPNEEAFF.

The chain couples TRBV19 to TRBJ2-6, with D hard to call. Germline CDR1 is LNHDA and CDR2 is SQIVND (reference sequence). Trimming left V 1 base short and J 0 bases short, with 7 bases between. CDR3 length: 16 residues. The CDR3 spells CASSIVIVSGANVLTF. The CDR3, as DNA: TGTGCCAGTAGTATAGTAATCGTCTCTGGGGCCAACGTCCTGACTTTC.

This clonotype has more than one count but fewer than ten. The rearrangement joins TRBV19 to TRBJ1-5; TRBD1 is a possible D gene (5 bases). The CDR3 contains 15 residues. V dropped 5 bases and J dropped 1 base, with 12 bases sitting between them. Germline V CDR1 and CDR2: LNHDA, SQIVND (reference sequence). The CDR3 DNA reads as TGTGCCAGTAGTGAGCCCCGGGGGAGCAATCAGCCCCAGCATTTT. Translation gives CASSEPRGSNQPQHF.

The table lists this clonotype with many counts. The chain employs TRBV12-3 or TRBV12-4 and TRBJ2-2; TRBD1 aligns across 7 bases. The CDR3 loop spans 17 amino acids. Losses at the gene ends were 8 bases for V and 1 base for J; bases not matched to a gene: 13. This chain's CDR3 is CASSTKKGGWNTGELFF. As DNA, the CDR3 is TGTGCCAGCTCCACCAAAAAAGGGGGCTGGAACACCGGGGAGCTGTTTTTT.

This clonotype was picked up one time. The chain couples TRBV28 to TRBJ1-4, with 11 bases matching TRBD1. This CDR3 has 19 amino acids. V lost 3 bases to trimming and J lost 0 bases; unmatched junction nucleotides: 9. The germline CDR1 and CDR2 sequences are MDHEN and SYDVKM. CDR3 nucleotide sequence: TGTGCCAGCAGTTTCCCTGCGGGGACAGGGGGGACAACTAATGAAAAACTGTTTTTT. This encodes CASSFPAGTGGTTNEKLFF. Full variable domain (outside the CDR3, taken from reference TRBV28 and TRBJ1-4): DVKVTQSSRYLVKRTGEKVFLECVQDMDHENMFWYRQDPGLGLRLIYFSYDVKMKEKGDIPEGYSVSREKKERFSLILESASTNQTSMYLCASSFPAGTGGTTNEKLFFGSGTQLSVL.

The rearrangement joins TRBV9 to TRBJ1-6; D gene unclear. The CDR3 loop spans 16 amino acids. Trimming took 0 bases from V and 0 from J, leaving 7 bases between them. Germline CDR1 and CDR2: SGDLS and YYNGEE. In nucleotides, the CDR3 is TGTGCCAGCAGCGTAGGAGAGAGCTCCTATAATTCACCCCTCCACTTT. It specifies CASSVGESSYNSPLHF. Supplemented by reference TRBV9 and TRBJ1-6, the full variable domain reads DSGVTQTPKHLITATGQRVTLRCSPRSGDLSVYWYQQSLDQGLQFLIQYYNGEERAKGNILERFSAQQFPDLHSELNLSSLELGDSALYFCASSVGESSYNSPLHFGNGTRLTVT.

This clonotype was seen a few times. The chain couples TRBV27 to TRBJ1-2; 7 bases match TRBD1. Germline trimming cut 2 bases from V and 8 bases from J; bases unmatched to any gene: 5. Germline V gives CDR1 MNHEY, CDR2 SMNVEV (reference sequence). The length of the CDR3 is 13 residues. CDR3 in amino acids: CASSLTGVRGYTF. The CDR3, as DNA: TGTGCCAGCAGTTTAACAGGGGTAAGAGGCTACACCTTC.

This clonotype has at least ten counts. In DNA, the CDR3 is TGCGCCAGCAGCTCCGTGACAGGCCGCACAGATACGCAGTATTTT. Amino acids: CASSSVTGRTDTQYF. The rearrangement links TRBV5-1 to TRBJ2-3, with a tentative D call TRBD1 (6 bases). Looked up from germline, CDR1 is SGHRS and CDR2 is YFSETQ. The length of the CDR3 is 15 residues. Trimming took off 3 bases at V and 1 base at J, with 12 bases between the two ends.

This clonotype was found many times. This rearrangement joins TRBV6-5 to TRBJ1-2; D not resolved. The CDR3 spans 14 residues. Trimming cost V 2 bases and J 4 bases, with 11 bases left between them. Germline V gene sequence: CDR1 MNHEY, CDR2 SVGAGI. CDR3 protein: CASSYPRETYGYTF. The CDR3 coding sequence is TGTGCCAGCAGTTACCCCCGGGAAACCTATGGCTACACCTTC.

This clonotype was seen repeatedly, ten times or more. CDR3 DNA sequence: TGTGCCAGTAAACCCCGGGGAGGGGGCGCCTATAGCAATCAGCCCCAGCATTTT. This sequence encodes CASKPRGGGAYSNQPQHF. V and J are TRBV19 and TRBJ1-5, with TRBD1 identical over 7 bases. The ends lost 7 bases at V and 0 bases at J; junction bases unmatched: 15. The length of the CDR3 is 18 residues. CDR1 is LNHDA, CDR2 SQIVND, per germline (reference sequence).

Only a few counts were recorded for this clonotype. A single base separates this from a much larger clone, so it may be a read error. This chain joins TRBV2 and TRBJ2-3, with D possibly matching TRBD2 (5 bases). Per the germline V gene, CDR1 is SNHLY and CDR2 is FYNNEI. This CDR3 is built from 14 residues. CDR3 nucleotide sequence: TGTGCCAGCAGTGAAGCGCGGGCTGCAGATACGCGGTATTTT. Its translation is CASSEARAADTRYF.

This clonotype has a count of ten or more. CDR3 in DNA: TGTGCCAGCAGTGAAAGGGGCAGGGGGCTCTTCTACGAGCAGTACTTC. Residues: CASSERGRGLFYEQYF. The chain has TRBV6-1 and TRBJ2-7; the match to TRBD1 covers 8 bases. With V trimmed by 2 bases and J by 3 bases, 9 bases remained unmatched. Germline values: CDR1 MNHNS, CDR2 SASEGT. The CDR3 is made up of 16 amino acids.

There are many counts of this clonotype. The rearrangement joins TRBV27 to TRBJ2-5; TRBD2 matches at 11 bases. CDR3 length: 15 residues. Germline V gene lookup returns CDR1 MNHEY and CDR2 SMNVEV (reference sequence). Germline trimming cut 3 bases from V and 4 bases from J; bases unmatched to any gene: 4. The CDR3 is CASSFTSGGLETQYF. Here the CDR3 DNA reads TGTGCCAGCAGTTTTACTAGCGGGGGACTAGAGACCCAGTACTTC.

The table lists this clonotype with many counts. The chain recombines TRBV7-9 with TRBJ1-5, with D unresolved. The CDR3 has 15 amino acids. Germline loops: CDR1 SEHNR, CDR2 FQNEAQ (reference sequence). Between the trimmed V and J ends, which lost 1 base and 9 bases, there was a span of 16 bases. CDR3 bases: TGTGCCAGCAGCTTAGGACCTAACGTCGGGCCGCCCCAGCATTTT. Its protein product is CASSLGPNVGPPQHF.

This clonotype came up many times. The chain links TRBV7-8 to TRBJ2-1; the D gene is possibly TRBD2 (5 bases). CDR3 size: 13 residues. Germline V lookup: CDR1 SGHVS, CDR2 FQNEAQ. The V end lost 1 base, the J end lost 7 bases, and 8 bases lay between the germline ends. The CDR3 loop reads CASSLGGLNEQFF. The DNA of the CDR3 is TGTGCCAGCAGCTTAGGAGGGTTAAATGAGCAGTTCTTC.

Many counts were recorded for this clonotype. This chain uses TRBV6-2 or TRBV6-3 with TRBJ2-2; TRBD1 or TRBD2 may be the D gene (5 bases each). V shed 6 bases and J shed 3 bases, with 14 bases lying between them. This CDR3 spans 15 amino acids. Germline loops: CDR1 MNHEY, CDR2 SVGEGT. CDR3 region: CASRGPRGDTGELFF. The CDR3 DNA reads TGTGCCAGCAGGGGACCTAGAGGGGACACCGGGGAGCTGTTTTTT.

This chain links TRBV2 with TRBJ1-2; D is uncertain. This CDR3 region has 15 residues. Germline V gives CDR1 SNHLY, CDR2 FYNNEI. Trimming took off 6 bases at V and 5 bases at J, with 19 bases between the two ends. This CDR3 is CASSEPGVQSYGYTF. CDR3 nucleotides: TGTGCCAGCAGCGAACCGGGAGTTCAGTCTTATGGCTACACCTTC.

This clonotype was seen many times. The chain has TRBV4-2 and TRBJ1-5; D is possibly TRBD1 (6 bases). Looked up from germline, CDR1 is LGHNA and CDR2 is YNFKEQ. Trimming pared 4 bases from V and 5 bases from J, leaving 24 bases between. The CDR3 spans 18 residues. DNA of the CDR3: TGTGCCAGCAGCCCACGCATTGAAACAGACAGGTCCGATCAGCCCCAGCATTTT. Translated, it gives CASSPRIETDRSDQPQHF.

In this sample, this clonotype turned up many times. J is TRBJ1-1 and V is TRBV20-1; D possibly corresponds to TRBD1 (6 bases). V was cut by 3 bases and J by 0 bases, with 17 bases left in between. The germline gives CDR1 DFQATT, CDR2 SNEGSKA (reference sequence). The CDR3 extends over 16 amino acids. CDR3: CSASRRGDIMNTEAFF. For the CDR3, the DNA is TGCAGTGCTAGTAGACGCGGGGACATCATGAACACTGAAGCTTTCTTT.